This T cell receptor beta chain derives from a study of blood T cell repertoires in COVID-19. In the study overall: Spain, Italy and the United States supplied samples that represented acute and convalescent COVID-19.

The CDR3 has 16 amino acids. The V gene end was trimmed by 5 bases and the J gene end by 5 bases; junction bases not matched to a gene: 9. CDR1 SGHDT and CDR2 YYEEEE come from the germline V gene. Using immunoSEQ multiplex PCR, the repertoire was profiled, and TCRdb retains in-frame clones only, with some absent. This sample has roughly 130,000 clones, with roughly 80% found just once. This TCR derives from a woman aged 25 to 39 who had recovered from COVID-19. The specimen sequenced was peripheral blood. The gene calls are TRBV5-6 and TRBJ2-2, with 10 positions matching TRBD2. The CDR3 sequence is CASSRGLAGETGELFF. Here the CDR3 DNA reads TGTGCCAGCAGTAGGGGGCTAGCGGGAGAGACCGGGGAGCTGTTTTTT.